A single sample is the source of the 32 T cell receptor beta chains below, sequenced in a study of radiation and T cells in renal cell carcinoma. Measured with immunoSEQ multiplex PCR; TCRdb has only the in-frame clones, and not every one. Of approximately 79,000 clones in the sample, 82% were seen once. Stated time point: blood 2 weeks post-SBRT. Noted treatment: 15 Gy SBRT to primary tumor, nephrectomy 4 weeks later. The sequencing here drew on blood, taken from a patient whose treatment included radiotherapy and nephrectomy. Every receptor here comes from a man between 60 and 70 years old with renal cell carcinoma.

The rearrangement uses TRBV4-1 and TRBJ2-1; TRBD2 is a possible D gene (6 bases). Germline loops: CDR1 MGHRA, CDR2 YSYEKL. The germline V and J ends were trimmed by 0 bases and 4 bases, with 22 bases remaining between them. The CDR3 totals 19 residues. The CDR3 nucleotides read TGCGCCAGCAGCCAAGAAGGGAGGATCTCTTGGGACGCTTACAATGAGCAGTTCTTC. Translated, it gives CASSQEGRISWDAYNEQFF.

V is TRBV28 and J is TRBJ1-2; D might be TRBD1 (6 bases). The length of the CDR3 is 13 residues. The V and J ends lost 7 bases and 6 bases respectively, with 15 bases between them. Germline V CDR1 and CDR2: MDHEN, SYDVKM. The CDR3 reads CASTLWGADGYTF. Written as DNA, the CDR3 is TGTGCCAGCACCCTGTGGGGGGCAGATGGCTACACCTTC.

The chain employs TRBV7-2 and TRBJ2-7; either TRBD1 or TRBD2 may fit D (6 bases each). Trimming pared 2 bases from V and 4 bases from J, leaving 15 bases between. The CDR3 length is 15 residues. Per the germline V gene, CDR1 is SGHTA and CDR2 is FQGNSA. For the CDR3, the DNA is TGTGCCAGCAGCTTAAGGGCGGGACATCTGTACGAGCAGTACTTC. Translating gives CASSLRAGHLYEQYF.

This clone has just a few counts. The chain employs TRBV7-6 and TRBJ1-1; D call uncertain. CDR1 is SGHVS and CDR2 is FNYEAQ in the germline V gene. This CDR3 region has 14 residues. Trimming took 2 bases from V and 2 from J, leaving 9 bases between them. The CDR3 loop reads CASSLINRNTEAFF. The CDR3 bases are TGTGCCAGCAGCTTAATTAACAGAAACACTGAAGCTTTCTTT.

The rearrangement uses TRBV7-7 and TRBJ2-5, with D possibly being TRBD2 (5 bases). Germline CDR1 and CDR2: SSHAT and FNYEAQ (reference sequence). V was clipped by 1 base and J by 5 bases, with 14 bases between them. This CDR3 spans 15 amino acids. Here the CDR3 DNA reads TGTGCCAGCAGCTTAGGCGGGTCCCCCCTCGAGACCCAGTACTTC. This codes for CASSLGGSPLETQYF.

The V call is TRBV6-5, the J call TRBJ2-7; D is possibly TRBD2 (6 bases). Trimming took off 6 bases at V and 2 bases at J, with 14 bases between the two ends. The CDR3 sequence is 14 residues long. Germline CDR1 reads MNHEY; CDR2 reads SVGAGI. CDR3 nucleotides: TGTGCCAGCAGGCCCGTTTGGGGGGCCTACGAGCAGTACTTC. It codes for CASRPVWGAYEQYF.

The chain couples TRBV6-1 to TRBJ1-2; the D is unclear. The CDR3 is made up of 12 amino acids. CDR1 and CDR2 (germline): MNHNS, SASEGT. Trimming removed 0 bases from V and 8 bases from J, with 7 bases in between. The CDR3 loop reads CASSEARRGYTF. The CDR3 DNA follows: TGTGCCAGCAGTGAAGCGCGTAGGGGCTACACCTTC.

This CDR3 reads CASSISSYEQYF. The CDR3, as DNA: TGTGCCAGCAGCATCAGCTCCTACGAGCAGTACTTC. The V gene is TRBV21-1, the J gene TRBJ2-7; the table gives TRBD1 as D, unverified against the DNA. TRBV21-1 is shown as a pseudogene. This CDR3 contains 12 residues.

This chain joins TRBV4-2 and TRBJ1-4; the D gene is possibly TRBD1 (5 bases). V gave up 0 bases and J gave up 10 bases, with 15 bases separating them. Germline V gene data show CDR1 as LGHNA and CDR2 as YNFKEQ. There are 15 residues in the CDR3. The CDR3 nucleotides read TGTGCCAGCAGCCAAGATAGTATAGGGGATGGAAAACTGTTTTTT. It translates to CASSQDSIGDGKLFF.

J is TRBJ2-5 and V is TRBV5-6, with 7 nucleotides matching TRBD1. J lost 3 bases, V lost 4 bases, and 9 bases had no gene match. The CDR3 length is 15 residues. Germline V gives CDR1 SGHDT, CDR2 YYEEEE. CDR3 bases: TGTGCCAGCAGCAGTGACAGGGATCAGAAAGAGACCCAGTACTTC. It specifies CASSSDRDQKETQYF.

This clone was found a few times. The chain uses TRBV7-3 and TRBJ2-2, with 11 bases lining up with TRBD2. After removal of 5 bases from V and 6 bases from J, the junction contained 2 bases not matched to a gene. CDR3 length: 14 amino acids. Germline CDR1 is SGHTA and CDR2 is FQGTGA. CDR3 loop: CASSLGLAAGELFF. In nucleotides, the CDR3 is TGTGCCAGCAGCCTGGGACTAGCGGCCGGGGAGCTGTTTTTT.

This clone was observed a few times. The chain has TRBV19 and TRBJ2-1, with 9 positions matching TRBD1. This CDR3 has 15 residues. Germline-derived CDR1 and CDR2 are LNHDA and SQIVND (reference sequence). The junction had 9 bases not matched to a gene; V was cut back by 7 bases and J by 5 bases. The DNA of the CDR3 is TGTGCCAGTAATCAGGACAGGGGCTTAAACAATGAGCAGTTCTTC. It encodes CASNQDRGLNNEQFF.

The V and J genes are TRBV2 and TRBJ2-5; TRBD2 aligns across 8 bases. V lost 6 bases and J lost 4; bases outside the gene matches: 10. The CDR3 has 15 residues. Germline assignment: CDR1 SNHLY and CDR2 FYNNEI. The CDR3 coding sequence is TGTGCCAGCAGCTCAACACAGGGACTAGGAGAGACCCAGTACTTC. Protein sequence: CASSSTQGLGETQYF.

This rearrangement joins TRBV5-5 to TRBJ2-7, with D maybe TRBD2 (5 bases). V lost 0 bases to trimming and J lost 0 bases, with 13 bases between them. Germline CDR1 SGHKS, CDR2 YYEKEE (reference sequence). The CDR3 totals 16 residues. Here the CDR3 DNA reads TGTGCCAGCAGCTTGGATGGAGGTCTGAGCTCCTACGAGCAGTACTTC. This encodes CASSLDGGLSSYEQYF. The entire variable domain, with the rest obtained from reference TRBV5-5 and TRBJ2-7, is as follows: DAGVTQSPTHLIKTRGQQVTLRCSPISGHKSVSWYQQVLGQGPQFIFQYYEKEERGRGNFPDRFSARQFPNYSSELNVNALLLGDSALYLCASSLDGGLSSYEQYFGPGTRLTVT.

This chain's CDR3 is CSGSYGTGNTEAFF. As DNA, the CDR3 is TGCAGCGGATCCTACGGGACAGGGAACACTGAAGCTTTCTTT. This chain connects TRBV29-1 to TRBJ1-1; TRBD1 matches at 8 bases. The trim removed 7 bases at V and 1 base at J, leaving 8 bases unmatched. The CDR3 covers 14 residues. Germline assignment: CDR1 SQVTM and CDR2 ANQGSEA. Full variable domain (rest looked up from reference TRBV29-1 and TRBJ1-1): SAVISQKPSRDICQRGTSLTIQCQVDSQVTMMFWYRQQPGQSLTLIATANQGSEATYESGFVIDKFPISRPNLTFSTLTVSNMSPEDSSIYLCSGSYGTGNTEAFFGQGTRLTVV.

The chain uses TRBV7-9 and TRBJ1-1; possibly TRBD1 for D (5 bases). Per germline, CDR1 SEHNR and CDR2 FQNEAQ (reference sequence). Between the trimmed V and J ends, which lost 5 bases and 10 bases, there was a span of 14 bases. This CDR3 contains 12 residues. The CDR3 DNA reads TGTGCCAGCAGCCAAAACCGGGGGGGAGCTTTCTTT. Translation: CASSQNRGGAFF.

This sequence joins TRBV28 and TRBJ1-5; 7 bases agree with TRBD1. Germline CDR1 reads MDHEN; CDR2 reads SYDVKM. This CDR3 is built from 14 residues. The junction had 8 bases not matched to a gene; V was cut back by 6 bases and J by 6 bases. The CDR3 nucleotides read TGTGCCAGCAGCCGACAGGGTACAGGTCAGCCCCAGCATTTT. Its translation is CASSRQGTGQPQHF.

This clone was found once. The chain recombines TRBV11-3 with TRBJ2-1, with 10 bases matching TRBD2. Unmatched junction bases numbered 2, after V lost 4 bases and J lost 2 bases. The CDR3 length is 15 residues. CDR1 SGHNT and CDR2 YENEEA come from the germline V gene. The CDR3 region is CASSSLAGAYNEQFF. CDR3 DNA sequence: TGTGCCAGCAGCTCTCTAGCGGGAGCCTACAATGAGCAGTTCTTC.

J is TRBJ2-2 and V is TRBV2, with 7 bases lining up with TRBD1. The CDR3 is 17 amino acids. Germline CDR1 and CDR2: SNHLY and FYNNEI. The V and J ends lost 10 bases and 5 bases, in that order; junction bases with no gene match: 19. The CDR3 nucleotides read TGTGCCACCCGTCGGATGCTAAAGGGGGCGCGGACCGGGGAGCTGTTTTTT. Its translation is CATRRMLKGARTGELFF.

The sample holds one count of this clone. The CDR3 here is CASSARNTEAFF. The CDR3 nucleotides read TGTGCCAGCAGCGCTCGTAACACTGAAGCTTTCTTT. The chain combines TRBV7-6 with TRBJ1-1; no firm D call. Trimming took off 5 bases at V and 2 bases at J, with 6 bases between the two ends. The CDR3 has 12 amino acids. CDR1 and CDR2 from the germline V gene are SGHVS and FNYEAQ.

The chain links TRBV11-2 to TRBJ2-7; 7 positions match TRBD2. Germline V gene sequence: CDR1 SGHAT, CDR2 FQNNGV. V shed 3 bases and J 3 bases; nucleotides not matched to a gene: 11. The CDR3 is 16 amino acids. The CDR3, as DNA: TGTGCCAGCAGCTTTACAGAGCGGGGATGGGACTACGAGCAGTACTTC. It translates to CASSFTERGWDYEQYF.

As DNA, the CDR3 is TGTGCCAGTAGTTACCGGGACAGGGGCCCAGATACGCAGTATTTT. Its translation: CASSYRDRGPDTQYF. The chain uses TRBV19 and TRBJ2-3, with TRBD1 matching 10 bases. Germline CDR1 and CDR2: LNHDA and SQIVND (reference sequence). The length of the CDR3 is 15 residues. After removal of 5 bases from V and 4 bases from J, the junction contained 6 bases not matched to a gene.

The rearrangement joins TRBV5-8 to TRBJ1-3; D is uncertain. The CDR3 consists of 15 residues. The V gene's germline CDR1 is SGHTS and CDR2 YDEGEE. Trimming cost V 2 bases and J 4 bases, with 13 bases left between them. The CDR3 loop is CASSLDRDPGNTIYF. CDR3 sequence (DNA): TGTGCCAGCAGCTTAGACCGAGATCCAGGAAACACCATATATTTT.

CDR3 bases: TGTGCCAGTAGTATAATTTCAGGGGATTCCTACGAGCAGTACTTC. Its protein product is CASSIISGDSYEQYF. The V call is TRBV19, the J call TRBJ2-7; D might be TRBD1 (6 bases). Looked up from germline, CDR1 is LNHDA and CDR2 is SQIVND (reference sequence). The CDR3 totals 15 residues. Trimming took off 2 bases at V and 1 base at J, with 12 bases between the two ends.

Many counts were recorded for this clone. The chain links TRBV6-1 to TRBJ1-1; D is undetermined. The CDR3 has 13 amino acids. CDR1 and CDR2 from the germline V gene are MNHNS and SASEGT. V lost 3 bases to trimming and J lost 0 bases, with 5 bases between them. The CDR3 bases are TGTGCCAGCAGTGACAAAATGAACACTGAAGCTTTCTTT. It specifies CASSDKMNTEAFF.

The J gene is TRBJ2-1, the V gene TRBV7-9; 12 nucleotides line up with TRBD2. Germline CDR1 is SEHNR and CDR2 is FQNEAQ (reference sequence). The CDR3 is 14 residues long. J lost 9 bases, V lost 5 bases, and 5 bases had no gene match. The CDR3 is CASSRTSGNVEQFF. The CDR3 DNA sequence: TGTGCCAGCAGCCGGACTAGCGGGAACGTTGAGCAGTTCTTC.

This sequence joins TRBV6-1 and TRBJ1-2; D gene unclear. Trimming left V 7 bases short and J 0 bases short, with 12 bases between. CDR3 size: 14 residues. Germline CDR1 MNHNS, CDR2 SASEGT. CDR3 DNA: TGTGCCAGCACCTCAGGACCGCCTAACTATGGCTACACCTTC. Translation gives CASTSGPPNYGYTF.

The V gene is TRBV4-1, the J gene TRBJ2-3; D is unresolved. V was clipped by 3 bases and J by 4 bases, with 8 bases between them. This CDR3 contains 13 residues. Germline lookup yields CDR1 MGHRA and CDR2 YSYEKL. CDR3 bases: TGCGCCAGCAGCCAGGGCCCCCCAGATACGCAGTATTTT. This sequence encodes CASSQGPPDTQYF.

This sequence joins TRBV4-1 and TRBJ2-7, with TRBD1 matching 11 bases. Looked up from germline, CDR1 is MGHRA and CDR2 is YSYEKL. The CDR3 runs 15 residues. V was clipped by 4 bases and J by 6 bases; unmatched bases: 8. The CDR3 sequence: CASSRPGQGEGEQYF. The DNA of the CDR3 is TGCGCCAGCAGCCGTCCGGGACAGGGGGAAGGCGAGCAGTACTTC.

The J gene is TRBJ2-2, the V gene TRBV9; TRBD2 matches at 12 bases. The CDR3 runs to 17 residues. The V and J ends lost 2 bases and 1 base, in that order; junction bases with no gene match: 3. Germline V gene data show CDR1 as SGDLS and CDR2 as YYNGEE. This CDR3 reads CASSVTSGRLNTGELFF. The CDR3 DNA reads TGTGCCAGCAGCGTGACTAGCGGGAGATTGAACACCGGGGAGCTGTTTTTT.

This clone was seen a single time. The chain couples TRBV19 to TRBJ1-2, with 8 bases aligning to TRBD1. This CDR3 is 18 amino acids long. Trimming took 3 bases from V and 4 from J; bases not matched to a gene: 16. Germline-derived CDR1 and CDR2 are LNHDA and SQIVND (reference sequence). CDR3 residues: CASSIFDVGTGISYGYTF. CDR3 coding DNA: TGTGCCAGTAGTATCTTCGATGTGGGGACAGGTATTAGCTATGGCTACACCTTC.

This clone was observed a few times. V is TRBV27 and J is TRBJ1-2; D is perhaps TRBD1 (6 bases). V lost 5 bases to trimming and J lost 3 bases, with 10 bases between them. The CDR3 totals 13 residues. The germline V gene encodes CDR1 MNHEY and CDR2 SMNVEV (reference sequence). The CDR3 loop reads CASSPGADYGYTF. The CDR3 DNA sequence: TGTGCCAGCAGTCCGGGGGCAGACTATGGCTACACCTTC.